Listed below are T cell receptor beta chains from one sample, sequenced in a study of cytomegalovirus exposure and HLA in healthy donors. The protocol was immunoSEQ multiplex PCR, while the TCRdb copy is restricted to in-frame clones and leaves out a portion. Found here are roughly 98,000 clones, approximately 78% of them singletons; the top ten hold roughly 1.5%. The sequenced sample was PBMCs. Receptors were obtained from a man aged 40-49 years in good health and CMV-seronegative. Each CDR3 is given with its conserved first and last residue. D genes are given only for firm matches. Size tells how often a clone was seen (once, few, many) or the class of an expanded clone, and some rows leave it out.

CASSLNWGQNIIRSYEQYF	TGTGCCAGCAGCTTAAATTGGGGACAGAACATTATCAGGTCCTACGAGCAGTACTTC	TRBD1	.	TRBV11-2	TRBJ2-7
CASSYGRGIDYGYTF	TGTGCCAGCAGTTACGGCAGGGGCATCGACTATGGCTACACCTTC	.	.	TRBV6-5	TRBJ1-2
CASSLPGTPYNEQFF	TGTGCCAGCAGCTTGCCCGGGACACCCTACAATGAGCAGTTCTTC	.	.	TRBV5-6	TRBJ2-1
CASSPHAGLIYEQYF	TGTGCCAGCAGCCCACACGCGGGACTGATCTACGAGCAGTACTTC	.	.	TRBV5-5	TRBJ2-7
CASSIAGTLSGNEQFF	TGTGCCAGTAGTATTGCCGGGACACTATCAGGCAATGAGCAGTTCTTC	.	.	TRBV19	TRBJ2-1
CASSSPSGGAQFTDTQYF	TGTGCCAGTAGTAGTCCTAGCGGGGGGGCCCAATTCACAGATACGCAGTATTTT	TRBD2	.	TRBV19	TRBJ2-3
CATSRPSSGKHTEAFF	TGTGCCACCAGCAGACCAAGTTCAGGGAAGCACACTGAAGCTTTCTTT	.	.	TRBV15	TRBJ1-1
CAARGGPTEAFF	TGTGCCGCAAGGGGGGGGCCCACTGAAGCTTTCTTT	.	.	TRBV6-5	TRBJ1-1
CASSLNAGVGETQYF	TGCGCCAGCAGCCTAAACGCAGGGGTCGGAGAGACCCAGTACTTC	.	.	TRBV5-1	TRBJ2-5
CASSQGQGREKLFF	TGCGCCAGCAGCCAAGGACAGGGTAGGGAAAAACTGTTTTTT	TRBD1	few	TRBV4-3	TRBJ1-4
CSVEGQYGYTF	TGCAGCGTTGAAGGACAGTATGGCTACACCTTC	.	.	TRBV29-1	TRBJ1-2
CASSWGGVSNQPQHF	TGTGCCAGCAGCTGGGGGGGGGTAAGCAATCAGCCCCAGCATTTT	.	.	TRBV5-8	TRBJ1-5
CASSVPSGGYNEQFF	TGTGCCAGCAGTGTCCCTAGCGGGGGATACAATGAGCAGTTCTTC	TRBD2	.	TRBV2	TRBJ2-1
CASSFPSGGYNEQYF	TGTGCCAGCAGCTTTCCTAGCGGGGGGTACAACGAGCAGTACTTC	TRBD2	.	TRBV5-6	TRBJ2-7
CAGRQGAYNSPLHF	TGTGCCGGTAGACAGGGGGCCTATAATTCACCCCTCCACTTT	TRBD1	once	TRBV7-2	TRBJ1-6
CASSGTGAYNEQFF	TGTGCCAGCAGTGGGACAGGGGCCTACAATGAGCAGTTCTTC	TRBD1	.	TRBV11-3	TRBJ2-1
CASSSPRTEETQYF	TGTGCCAGCAGCTCACCAAGGACAGAAGAGACCCAGTACTTC	.	.	TRBV5-4	TRBJ2-5